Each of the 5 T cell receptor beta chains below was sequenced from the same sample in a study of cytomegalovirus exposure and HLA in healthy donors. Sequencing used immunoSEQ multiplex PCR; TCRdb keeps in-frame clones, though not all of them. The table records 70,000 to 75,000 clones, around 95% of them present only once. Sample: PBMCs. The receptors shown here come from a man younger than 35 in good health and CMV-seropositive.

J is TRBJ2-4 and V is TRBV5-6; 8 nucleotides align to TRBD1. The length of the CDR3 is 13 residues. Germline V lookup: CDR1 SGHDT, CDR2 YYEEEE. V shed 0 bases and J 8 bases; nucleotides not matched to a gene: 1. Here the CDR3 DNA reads TGTGCCAGCAGCTTGGAGGACAGGGACATTCAGTACTTC. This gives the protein CASSLEDRDIQYF.

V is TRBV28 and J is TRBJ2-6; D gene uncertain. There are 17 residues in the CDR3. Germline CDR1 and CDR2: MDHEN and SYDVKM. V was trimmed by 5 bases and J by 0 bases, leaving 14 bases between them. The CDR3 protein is CASSPAEILSGANVLTF. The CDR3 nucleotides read TGTGCCAGCAGTCCCGCCGAGATCCTCTCTGGGGCCAACGTCCTGACTTTC. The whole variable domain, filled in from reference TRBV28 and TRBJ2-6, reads DVKVTQSSRYLVKRTGEKVFLECVQDMDHENMFWYRQDPGLGLRLIYFSYDVKMKEKGDIPEGYSVSREKKERFSLILESASTNQTSMYLCASSPAEILSGANVLTFGAGSRLTVL.

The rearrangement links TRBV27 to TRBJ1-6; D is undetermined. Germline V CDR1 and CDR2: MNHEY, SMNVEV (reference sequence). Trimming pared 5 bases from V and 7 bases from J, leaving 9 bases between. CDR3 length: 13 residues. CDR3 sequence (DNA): TGTGCCAGCAGTCCGTACAGAAATTCACCCCTCCACTTT. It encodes CASSPYRNSPLHF.

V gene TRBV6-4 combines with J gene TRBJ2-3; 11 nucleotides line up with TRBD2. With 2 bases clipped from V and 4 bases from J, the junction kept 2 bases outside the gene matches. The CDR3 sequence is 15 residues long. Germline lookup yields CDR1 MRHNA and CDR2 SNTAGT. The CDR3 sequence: CASSDTSGGADTQYF. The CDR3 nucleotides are TGTGCCAGCAGTGACACTAGCGGGGGAGCAGATACGCAGTATTTT.

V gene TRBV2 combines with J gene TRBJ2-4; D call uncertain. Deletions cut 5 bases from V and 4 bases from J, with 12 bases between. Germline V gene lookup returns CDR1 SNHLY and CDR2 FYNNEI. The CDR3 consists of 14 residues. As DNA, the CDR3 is TGTGCCAGCAGTTCGGTGGGCAGAAAAAACATTCAGTACTTC. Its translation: CASSSVGRKNIQYF.